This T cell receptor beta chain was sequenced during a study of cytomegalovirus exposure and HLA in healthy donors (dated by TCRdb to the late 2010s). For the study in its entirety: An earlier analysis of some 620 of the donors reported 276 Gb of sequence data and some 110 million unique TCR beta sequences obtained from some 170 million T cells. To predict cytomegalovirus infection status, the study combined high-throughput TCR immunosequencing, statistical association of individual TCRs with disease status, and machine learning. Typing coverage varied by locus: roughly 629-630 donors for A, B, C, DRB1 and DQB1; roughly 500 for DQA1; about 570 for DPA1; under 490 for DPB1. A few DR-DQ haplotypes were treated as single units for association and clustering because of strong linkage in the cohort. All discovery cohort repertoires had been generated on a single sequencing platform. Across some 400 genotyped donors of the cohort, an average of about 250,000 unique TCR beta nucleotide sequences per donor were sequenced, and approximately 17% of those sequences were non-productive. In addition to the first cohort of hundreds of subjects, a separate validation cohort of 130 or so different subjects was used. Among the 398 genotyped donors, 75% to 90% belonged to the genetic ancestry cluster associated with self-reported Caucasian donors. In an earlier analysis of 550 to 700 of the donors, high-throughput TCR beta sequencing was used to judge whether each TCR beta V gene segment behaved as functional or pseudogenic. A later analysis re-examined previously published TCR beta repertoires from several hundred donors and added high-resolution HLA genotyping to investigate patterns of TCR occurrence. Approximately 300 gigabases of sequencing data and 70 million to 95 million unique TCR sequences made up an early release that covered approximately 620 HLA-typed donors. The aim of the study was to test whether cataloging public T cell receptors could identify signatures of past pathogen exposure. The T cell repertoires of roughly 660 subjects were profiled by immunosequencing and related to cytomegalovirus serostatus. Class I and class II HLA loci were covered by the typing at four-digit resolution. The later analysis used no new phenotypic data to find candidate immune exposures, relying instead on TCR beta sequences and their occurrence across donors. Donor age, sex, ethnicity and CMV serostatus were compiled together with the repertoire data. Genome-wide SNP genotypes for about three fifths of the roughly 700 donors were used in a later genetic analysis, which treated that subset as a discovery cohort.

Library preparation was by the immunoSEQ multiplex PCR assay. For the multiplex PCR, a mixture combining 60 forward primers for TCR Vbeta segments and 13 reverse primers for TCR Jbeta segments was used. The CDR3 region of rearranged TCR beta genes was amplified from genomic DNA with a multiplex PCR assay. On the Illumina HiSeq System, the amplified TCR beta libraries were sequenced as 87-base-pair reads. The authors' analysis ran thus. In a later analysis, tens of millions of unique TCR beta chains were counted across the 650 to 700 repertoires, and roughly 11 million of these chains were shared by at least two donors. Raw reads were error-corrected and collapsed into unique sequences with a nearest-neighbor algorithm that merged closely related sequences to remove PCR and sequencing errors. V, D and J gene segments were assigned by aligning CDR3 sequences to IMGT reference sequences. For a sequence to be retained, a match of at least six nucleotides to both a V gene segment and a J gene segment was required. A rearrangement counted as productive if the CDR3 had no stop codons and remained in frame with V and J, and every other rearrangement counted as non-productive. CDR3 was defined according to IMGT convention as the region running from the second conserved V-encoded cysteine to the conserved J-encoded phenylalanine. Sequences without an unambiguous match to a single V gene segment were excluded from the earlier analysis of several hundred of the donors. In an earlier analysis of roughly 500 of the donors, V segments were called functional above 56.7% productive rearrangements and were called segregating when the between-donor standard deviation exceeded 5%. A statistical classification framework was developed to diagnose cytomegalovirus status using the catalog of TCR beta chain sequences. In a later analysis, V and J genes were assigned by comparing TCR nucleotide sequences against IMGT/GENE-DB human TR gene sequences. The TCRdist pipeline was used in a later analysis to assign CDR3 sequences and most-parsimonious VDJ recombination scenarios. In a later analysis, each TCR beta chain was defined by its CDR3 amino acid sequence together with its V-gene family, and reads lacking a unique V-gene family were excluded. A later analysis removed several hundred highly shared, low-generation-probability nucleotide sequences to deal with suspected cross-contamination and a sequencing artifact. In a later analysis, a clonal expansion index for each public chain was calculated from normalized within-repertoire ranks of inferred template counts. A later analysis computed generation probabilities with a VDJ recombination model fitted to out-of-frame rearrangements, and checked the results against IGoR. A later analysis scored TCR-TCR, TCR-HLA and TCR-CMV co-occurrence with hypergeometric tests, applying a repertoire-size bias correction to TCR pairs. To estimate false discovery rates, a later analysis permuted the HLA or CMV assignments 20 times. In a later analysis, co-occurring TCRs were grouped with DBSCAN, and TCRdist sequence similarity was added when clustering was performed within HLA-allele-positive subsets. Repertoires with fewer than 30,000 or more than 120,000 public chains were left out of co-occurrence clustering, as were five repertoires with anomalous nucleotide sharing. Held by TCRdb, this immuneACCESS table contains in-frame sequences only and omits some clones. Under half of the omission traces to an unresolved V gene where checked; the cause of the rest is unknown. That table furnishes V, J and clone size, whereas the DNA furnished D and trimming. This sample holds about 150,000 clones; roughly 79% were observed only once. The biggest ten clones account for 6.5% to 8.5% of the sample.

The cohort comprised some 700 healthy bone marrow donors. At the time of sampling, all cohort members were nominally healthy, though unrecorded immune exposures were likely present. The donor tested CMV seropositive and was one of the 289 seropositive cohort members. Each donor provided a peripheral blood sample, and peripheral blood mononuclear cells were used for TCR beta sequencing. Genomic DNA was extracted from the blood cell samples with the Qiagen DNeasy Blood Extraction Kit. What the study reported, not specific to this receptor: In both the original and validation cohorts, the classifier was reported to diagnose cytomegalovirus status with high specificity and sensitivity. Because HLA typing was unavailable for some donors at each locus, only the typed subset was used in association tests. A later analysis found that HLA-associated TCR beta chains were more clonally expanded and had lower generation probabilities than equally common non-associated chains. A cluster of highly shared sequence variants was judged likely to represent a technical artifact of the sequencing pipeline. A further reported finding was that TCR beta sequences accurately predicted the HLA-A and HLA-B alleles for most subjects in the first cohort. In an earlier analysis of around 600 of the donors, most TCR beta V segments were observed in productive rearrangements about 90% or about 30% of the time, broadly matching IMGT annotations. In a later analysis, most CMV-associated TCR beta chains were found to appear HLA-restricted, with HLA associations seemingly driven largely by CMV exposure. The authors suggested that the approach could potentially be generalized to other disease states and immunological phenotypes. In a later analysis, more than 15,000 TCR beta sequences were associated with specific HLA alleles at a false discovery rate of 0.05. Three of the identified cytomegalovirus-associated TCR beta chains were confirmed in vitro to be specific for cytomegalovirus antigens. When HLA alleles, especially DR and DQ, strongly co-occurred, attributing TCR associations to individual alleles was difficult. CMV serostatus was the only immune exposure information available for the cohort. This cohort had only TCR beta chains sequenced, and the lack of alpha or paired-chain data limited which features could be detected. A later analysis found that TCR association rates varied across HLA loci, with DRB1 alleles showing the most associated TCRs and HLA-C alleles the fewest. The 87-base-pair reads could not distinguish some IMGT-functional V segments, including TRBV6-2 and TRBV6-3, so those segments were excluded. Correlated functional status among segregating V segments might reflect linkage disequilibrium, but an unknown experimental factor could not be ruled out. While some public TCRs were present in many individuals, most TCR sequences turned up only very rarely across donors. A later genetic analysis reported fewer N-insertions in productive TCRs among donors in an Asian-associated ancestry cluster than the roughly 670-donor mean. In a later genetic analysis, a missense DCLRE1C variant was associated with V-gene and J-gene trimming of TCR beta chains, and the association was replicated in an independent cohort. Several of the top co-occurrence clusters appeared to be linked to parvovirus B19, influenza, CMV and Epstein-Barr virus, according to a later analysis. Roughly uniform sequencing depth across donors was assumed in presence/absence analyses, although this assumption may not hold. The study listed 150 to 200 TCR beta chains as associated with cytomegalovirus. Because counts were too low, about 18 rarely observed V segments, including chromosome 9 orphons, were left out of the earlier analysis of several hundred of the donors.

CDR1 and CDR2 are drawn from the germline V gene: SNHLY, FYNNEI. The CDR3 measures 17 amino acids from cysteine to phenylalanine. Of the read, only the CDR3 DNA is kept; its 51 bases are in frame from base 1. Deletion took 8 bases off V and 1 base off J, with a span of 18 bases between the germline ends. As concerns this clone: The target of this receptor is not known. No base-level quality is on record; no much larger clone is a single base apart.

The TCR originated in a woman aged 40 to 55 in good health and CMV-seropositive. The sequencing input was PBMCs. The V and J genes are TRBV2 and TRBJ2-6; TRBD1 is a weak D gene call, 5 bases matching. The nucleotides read TGTGCCAGCGGGTCGTTTGTGGGGCGATCTGGGGCCAACGTCCTGACTTTC. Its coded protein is CASGSFVGRSGANVLTF.